Presented here are 22 T cell receptor beta chains from one specimen sequenced in a study of cytomegalovirus exposure and HLA in healthy donors. PCR used 60 Vbeta primers and 13 Jbeta primers. TCRdb's copy holds only in-frame clones and misses some; the assay was immunoSEQ multiplex PCR. In the table there are fewer than 180,000 clones, about four fifths of which are singletons. Sequencing was performed on PBMCs. The receptors derive from a human donor in good health.

This rearrangement joins TRBV5-1 to TRBJ1-2; the match to TRBD1 covers 7 bases. The CDR3 loop spans 15 amino acids. The germline gives CDR1 SGHRS, CDR2 YFSETQ. V lost 7 bases and J lost 8; bases outside the gene matches: 17. CDR3 residues: CASYLPGTASGGYTF. CDR3 coding DNA: TGCGCCAGCTATTTACCCGGGACAGCCAGTGGGGGCTACACCTTC.

This clone was picked up a small number of times. This chain connects TRBV7-8 to TRBJ2-7; D unresolved. V shed 2 bases and J shed 4 bases, with 6 bases lying between them. Germline-derived CDR1 and CDR2 are SGHVS and FQNEAQ. The CDR3 sequence is 12 residues long. Here the CDR3 DNA reads TGTGCCAGCAGCTTATTCCTATACGAGCAGTACTTC. Translating it yields CASSLFLYEQYF. The full variable domain, rest sourced from reference TRBV7-8 and TRBJ2-7, is GAGVSQSPRYKVAKRGQDVALRCDPISGHVSLFWYQQALGQGPEFLTYFQNEAQLDKSGLPSDRFFAERPEGSVSTLKIQRTQQEDSAVYLCASSLFLYEQYFGPGTRLTVT.

The V and J genes are TRBV27 and TRBJ1-3; 9 positions match TRBD1. Trimming took 6 bases from V and 4 from J; bases not matched to a gene: 4. Germline-derived CDR1 and CDR2 are MNHEY and SMNVEV (reference sequence). This CDR3 comprises 14 residues. The CDR3: CASRRTGVGNTIYF. CDR3 bases: TGTGCCAGCAGAAGGACAGGGGTGGGAAACACCATATATTTT.

This clone was observed a few times. This chain joins TRBV6-5 and TRBJ2-1; possible D gene TRBD2, 6 bases. Per germline, CDR1 MNHEY and CDR2 SVGAGI. The CDR3 spans 13 residues. V was clipped by 9 bases and J by 6 bases, with 15 bases between them. The CDR3 nucleotides are TGTGCCAGTTGGAGGGCCAAGGGCAATGAGCAGTTCTTC. Translation: CASWRAKGNEQFF.

This chain links TRBV30 with TRBJ2-7, with 8 bases fitting TRBD2. Germline lookup yields CDR1 GTSNPN and CDR2 SVGIG (reference sequence). The CDR3 is 16 residues long. Trimming took 3 bases from V and 2 from J; bases not matched to a gene: 12. CDR3 sequence (DNA): TGTGCCTGGAGCCCGGGGGGGGCTCGATGGACCTACGAGCAGTACTTC. It codes for CAWSPGGARWTYEQYF.

This clone was seen just once. The chain carries TRBV18 and TRBJ1-1; possible D gene TRBD1, 5 bases. Trimming took off 3 bases at V and 1 base at J, with 12 bases between the two ends. This CDR3 comprises 15 residues. Germline V gives CDR1 KGHSH, CDR2 LQKENI. The CDR3, as DNA: TGTGCCAGCTCACCCTGGCAGGGAACGAACACTGAAGCTTTCTTT. Translating it yields CASSPWQGTNTEAFF.

The genes are TRBV7-2 and TRBJ2-7, with 8 bases that match TRBD2. This CDR3 contains 15 residues. After removal of 5 bases from V and 3 bases from J, the junction contained 9 bases not matched to a gene. Germline V gene data show CDR1 as SGHTA and CDR2 as FQGNSA. CDR3 protein: CASSLSGDPFYEQYF. In DNA form, the CDR3 reads TGTGCCAGCAGCCTTAGCGGGGACCCTTTCTACGAGCAGTACTTC.

This clone was seen once. This sequence joins TRBV2 and TRBJ2-7; possibly TRBD1 for D (5 bases). CDR1 is SNHLY and CDR2 is FYNNEI in the germline V gene. The CDR3 loop spans 14 amino acids. Trimming cost V 4 bases and J 0 bases, with 10 bases left between them. CDR3 loop: CASSVGRSSYEQYF. The CDR3, as DNA: TGTGCCAGCAGTGTGGGGCGCAGCTCCTACGAGCAGTACTTC.

In its sample, this clone was seen a few times. The V gene is TRBV27, the J gene TRBJ2-1; 15 bases match TRBD2. Germline V CDR1 and CDR2: MNHEY, SMNVEV (reference sequence). The CDR3 has 21 amino acids. J lost 8 bases, V lost 5 bases, and 22 bases had no gene match. This CDR3 reads CASSLRTGGGSGLAGGYEQFF. Written as DNA, the CDR3 is TGTGCCAGCAGTCTGCGGACAGGGGGGGGTTCTGGACTAGCGGGAGGGTATGAGCAGTTCTTC.

This clone was detected once. The chain employs TRBV19 and TRBJ1-5; a possible D gene is TRBD1 (6 bases). The CDR3 extends over 12 amino acids. V was trimmed by 4 bases and J by 7 bases, leaving 8 bases between them. CDR1 and CDR2 (germline): LNHDA, SQIVND (reference sequence). For the CDR3, the DNA is TGTGCCAGTAGTACAGGGGTGCAGCCCCAGCATTTT. Translated: CASSTGVQPQHF.

V and J are TRBV28 and TRBJ2-2, with 16 positions matching TRBD2. The length of the CDR3 is 18 residues. The germline V gene encodes CDR1 MDHEN and CDR2 SYDVKM. The V segment lost 6 bases and the J segment 7 bases; nucleotides outside the gene matches: 11. The DNA of the CDR3 is TGTGCCAGCAGAAACCCGGGACTAGCGGGAGGGCGCGTCGGGGAGCTGTTTTTT. Translation: CASRNPGLAGGRVGELFF.

This chain joins TRBV7-9 and TRBJ2-2, with D unclear. This CDR3 contains 15 residues. V lost 5 bases and J lost 0, with 10 bases in between. Per germline, CDR1 SEHNR and CDR2 FQNEAQ (reference sequence). The CDR3 DNA reads TGTGCCAGCAGCGAGACACGCTCGAACACCGGGGAGCTGTTTTTT. This sequence encodes CASSETRSNTGELFF.

This sequence joins TRBV15 and TRBJ1-2; TRBD1 is a possible D gene (6 bases). The V gene's germline CDR1 is LNHNV and CDR2 YYDKDF (reference sequence). Trimming removed 10 bases at V and 5 bases at J, with 20 bases between. This CDR3 comprises 14 residues. Written as DNA, the CDR3 is TGTGCCATATCATCCGGGACAACCTTTTATGGCTACACCTTC. It is translated as CAISSGTTFYGYTF.

V gene TRBV4-1 combines with J gene TRBJ2-7; 11 bases line up with TRBD2. The CDR3 runs 16 residues. J gave up 3 bases and V 4 bases, and 8 bases lay outside the gene matches. Germline V gives CDR1 MGHRA, CDR2 YSYEKL. CDR3 sequence: CASSPTSGKVGYEQYF. CDR3 bases: TGCGCCAGCAGCCCGACTAGCGGGAAAGTCGGCTACGAGCAGTACTTC.

This clone came up a few times. The gene calls are TRBV14 and TRBJ1-1; D is perhaps TRBD1 (6 bases). Germline V gives CDR1 SGHDN, CDR2 FVKESK. The V end lost 1 base, the J end lost 3 bases, and 21 bases lay between the germline ends. CDR3 length equals 18 residues. The CDR3 DNA sequence: TGTGCCAGCAGCCAAGCGCGTTTGACAGGAGGTCGGCACACTGAAGCTTTCTTT. Residues: CASSQARLTGGRHTEAFF.

The chain employs TRBV2 and TRBJ1-1; maybe TRBD1 (6 bases). The CDR3 sequence is 15 residues long. The germline V and J ends were trimmed by 6 bases and 1 base, with 15 bases remaining between them. From germline, CDR1 is SNHLY and CDR2 FYNNEI. CDR3 region: CASSDRQARNTEAFF. CDR3 nucleotide sequence: TGTGCCAGCAGCGATCGACAGGCCAGGAACACTGAAGCTTTCTTT.

The CDR3 here is CASSQEGTATVYEQFF. CDR3 bases: TGCGCCAGCAGCCAAGAGGGGACAGCCACTGTCTATGAGCAGTTCTTC. The chain combines TRBV4-1 with TRBJ2-1; 7 bases agree with TRBD1. The CDR3 runs 16 residues. Germline V gene lookup returns CDR1 MGHRA and CDR2 YSYEKL. V lost 0 bases, J lost 8 bases, and 10 bases stayed unmatched.

The rearrangement uses TRBV15 and TRBJ2-5; D may be TRBD2 (7 bases). Per the germline V gene, CDR1 is LNHNV and CDR2 is YYDKDF (reference sequence). The V end was cut by 0 bases, the J end by 5 bases, with 10 bases between. There are 14 residues in the CDR3. The CDR3 coding sequence is TGTGCCACCAGCAGAGACGAGGGGGGGGAGACCCAGTACTTC. Amino acids: CATSRDEGGETQYF.

CDR3 region: CASSSVAGHTDTQYF. The CDR3 DNA follows: TGTGCCAGCAGTTCTGTAGCGGGGCACACAGATACGCAGTATTTT. J is TRBJ2-3 and V is TRBV27; 8 nucleotides match TRBD2. Trimming at V came to 4 bases and at J to 2 bases, leaving 5 bases not matched to a gene. This CDR3 spans 15 amino acids. The V gene's germline CDR1 is MNHEY and CDR2 SMNVEV (reference sequence).

This chain links TRBV5-4 with TRBJ1-3, with D possibly matching TRBD1 (5 bases). Germline V gene data show CDR1 as SGHNT and CDR2 as YYREEE (reference sequence). The CDR3 length is 15 residues. Trimming cost V 0 bases and J 1 base, with 8 bases left between them. The CDR3 region has the DNA TGTGCCAGCAGCTTGGCCGGGGGGTCTGGAAACACCATATATTTT. It encodes CASSLAGGSGNTIYF.

This CDR3 reads CASSQDLVHSSGNTIYF. DNA of the CDR3: TGCGCCAGCAGCCAAGATTTGGTGCATAGCTCTGGAAACACCATATATTTT. The rearrangement uses TRBV4-3 and TRBJ1-3; D is unresolved. Between the trimmed V and J ends, which lost 0 bases and 0 bases, there was a span of 12 bases. The V gene's germline CDR1 is LGHNA and CDR2 YSLEER. CDR3 length: 17 amino acids.

This clone was counted only a few times. The chain combines TRBV27 with TRBJ2-7; TRBD1 matches 7 bases. V lost 2 bases to trimming and J lost 3 bases; unmatched junction nucleotides: 10. The CDR3 length is 16 residues. Germline loops: CDR1 MNHEY, CDR2 SMNVEV (reference sequence). The CDR3 DNA is TGTGCCAGCAGTTTAGAACCGGGACAGCCGTTCTACGAGCAGTACTTC. It encodes CASSLEPGQPFYEQYF.